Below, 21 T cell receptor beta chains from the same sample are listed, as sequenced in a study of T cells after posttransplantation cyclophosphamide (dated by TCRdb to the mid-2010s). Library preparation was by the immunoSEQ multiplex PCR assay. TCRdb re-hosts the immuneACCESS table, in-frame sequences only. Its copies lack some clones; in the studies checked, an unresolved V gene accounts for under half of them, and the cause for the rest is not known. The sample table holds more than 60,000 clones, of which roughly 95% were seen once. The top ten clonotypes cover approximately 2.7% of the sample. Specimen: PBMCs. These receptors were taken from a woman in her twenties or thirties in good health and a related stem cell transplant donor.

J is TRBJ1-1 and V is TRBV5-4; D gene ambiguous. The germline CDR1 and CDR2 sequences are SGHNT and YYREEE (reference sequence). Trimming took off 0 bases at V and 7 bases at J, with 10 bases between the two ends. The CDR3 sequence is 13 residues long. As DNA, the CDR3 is TGTGCCAGCAGCTTGGCCTGGAGTTATGAAGCTTTCTTT. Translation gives CASSLAWSYEAFF. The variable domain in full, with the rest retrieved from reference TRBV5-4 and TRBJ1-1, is ETGVTQSPTHLIKTRGQQVTLRCSSQSGHNTVSWYQQALGQGPQFIFQYYREEENGRGNFPPRFSGLQFPNYSSELNVNALELDDSALYLCASSLAWSYEAFFGQGTRLTVV.

Here the CDR3 reads CASSPPAGLATITDTQYF. CDR3 DNA sequence: TGTGCCAGCAGCCCACCGGCCGGACTAGCGACCATCACAGATACGCAGTATTTT. This chain uses TRBV5-5 with TRBJ2-3, with 9 bases aligning to TRBD2. V was pared by 4 bases and J by 2 bases, with 14 bases of the junction left unmatched. The CDR3 is 18 amino acids. Germline V CDR1 and CDR2: SGHKS, YYEKEE (reference sequence).

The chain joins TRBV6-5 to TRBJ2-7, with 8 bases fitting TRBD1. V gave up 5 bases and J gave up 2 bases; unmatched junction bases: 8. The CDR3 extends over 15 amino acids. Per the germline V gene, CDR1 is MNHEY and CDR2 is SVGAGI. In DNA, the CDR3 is TGTGCCAGCAGTCCAAAGACAGGGGCCCCCTACGAGCAGTACTTC. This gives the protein CASSPKTGAPYEQYF.

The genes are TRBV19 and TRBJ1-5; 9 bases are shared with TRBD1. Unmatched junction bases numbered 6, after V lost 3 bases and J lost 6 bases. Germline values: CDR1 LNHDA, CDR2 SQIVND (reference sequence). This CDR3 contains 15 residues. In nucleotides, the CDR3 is TGTGCCAGTAGTATCGGGACAGGGAGTCCTCAGCCCCAGCATTTT. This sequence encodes CASSIGTGSPQPQHF.

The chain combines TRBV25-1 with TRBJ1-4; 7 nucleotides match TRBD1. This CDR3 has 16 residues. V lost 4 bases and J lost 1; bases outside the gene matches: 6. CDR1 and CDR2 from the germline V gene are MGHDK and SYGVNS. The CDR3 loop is CASSVQGRRTNEKLFF. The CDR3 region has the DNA TGTGCCAGCAGTGTACAGGGGAGGAGAACTAATGAAAAACTGTTTTTT.

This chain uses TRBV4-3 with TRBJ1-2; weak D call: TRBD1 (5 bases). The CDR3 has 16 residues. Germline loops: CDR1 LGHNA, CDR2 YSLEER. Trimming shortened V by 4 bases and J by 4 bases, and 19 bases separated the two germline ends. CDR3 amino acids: CASSRGDSAGAYGYTF. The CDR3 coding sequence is TGCGCCAGCAGCCGGGGCGACTCGGCGGGAGCCTATGGCTACACCTTC.

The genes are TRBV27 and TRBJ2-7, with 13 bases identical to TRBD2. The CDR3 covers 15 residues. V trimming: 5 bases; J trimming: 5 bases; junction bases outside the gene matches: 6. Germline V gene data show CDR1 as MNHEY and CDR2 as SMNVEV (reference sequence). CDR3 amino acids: CASSLTSGGAHEQYF. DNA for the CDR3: TGTGCCAGCAGTCTAACTAGCGGGGGGGCCCACGAGCAGTACTTC.

CDR3 protein: CASSPSLGGVNEQFF. DNA of the CDR3: TGCGCCAGCAGTCCCTCTTTGGGGGGTGTAAATGAGCAGTTCTTC. V usage is TRBV5-1 and J usage is TRBJ2-1, with D possibly being TRBD2 (6 bases). The CDR3 has 15 amino acids. Deletions cut 5 bases from V and 7 bases from J, with 19 bases between. Germline V gives CDR1 SGHRS, CDR2 YFSETQ.

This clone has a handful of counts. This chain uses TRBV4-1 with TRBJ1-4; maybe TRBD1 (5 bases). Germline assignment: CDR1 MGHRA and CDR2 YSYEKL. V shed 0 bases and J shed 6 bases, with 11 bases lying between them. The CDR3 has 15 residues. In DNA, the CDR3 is TGCGCCAGCAGCCAAGAACGGGGGGAGGATGAAAAACTGTTTTTT. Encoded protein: CASSQERGEDEKLFF.

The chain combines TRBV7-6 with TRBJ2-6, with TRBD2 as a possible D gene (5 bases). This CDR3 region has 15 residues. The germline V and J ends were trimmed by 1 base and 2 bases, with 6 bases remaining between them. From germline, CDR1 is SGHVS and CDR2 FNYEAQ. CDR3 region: CASSLVGAGANVLTF. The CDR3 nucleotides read TGTGCCAGCAGCTTAGTGGGAGCTGGGGCCAACGTCCTGACTTTC.

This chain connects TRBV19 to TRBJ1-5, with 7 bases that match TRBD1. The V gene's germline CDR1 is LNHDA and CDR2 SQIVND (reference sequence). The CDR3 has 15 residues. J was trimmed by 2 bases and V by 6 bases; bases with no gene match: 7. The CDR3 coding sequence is TGTGCCAGTAGAAGGGAGGGGGCGGGCAATCAGCCCCAGCATTTT. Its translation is CASRREGAGNQPQHF.

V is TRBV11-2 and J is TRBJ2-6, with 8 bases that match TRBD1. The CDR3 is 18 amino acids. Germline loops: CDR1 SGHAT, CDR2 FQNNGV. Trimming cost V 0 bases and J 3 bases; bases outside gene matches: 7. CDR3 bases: TGTGCCAGCAGCTTAGATAGAATCACAGGGGGTGGGGCCAACGTCCTGACTTTC. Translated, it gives CASSLDRITGGGANVLTF. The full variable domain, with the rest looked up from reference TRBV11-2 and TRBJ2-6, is EAGVAQSPRYKIIEKRQSVAFWCNPISGHATLYWYQQILGQGPKLLIQFQNNGVVDDSQLPKDRFSAERLKGVDSTLKIQPAKLEDSAVYLCASSLDRITGGGANVLTFGAGSRLTVL.

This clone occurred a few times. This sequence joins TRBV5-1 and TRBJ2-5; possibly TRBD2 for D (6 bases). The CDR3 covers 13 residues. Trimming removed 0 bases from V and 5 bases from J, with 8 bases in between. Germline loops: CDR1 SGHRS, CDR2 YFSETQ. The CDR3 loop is CASSLDGGETQYF. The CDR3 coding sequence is TGCGCCAGCAGCTTGGATGGGGGGGAGACCCAGTACTTC.

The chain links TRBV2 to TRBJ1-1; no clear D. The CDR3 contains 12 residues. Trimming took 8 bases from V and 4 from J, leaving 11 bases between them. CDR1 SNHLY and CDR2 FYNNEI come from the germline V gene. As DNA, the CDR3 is TGTGCCAGCGGCTTGGAGGCCACTGAAGCTTTCTTT. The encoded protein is CASGLEATEAFF.

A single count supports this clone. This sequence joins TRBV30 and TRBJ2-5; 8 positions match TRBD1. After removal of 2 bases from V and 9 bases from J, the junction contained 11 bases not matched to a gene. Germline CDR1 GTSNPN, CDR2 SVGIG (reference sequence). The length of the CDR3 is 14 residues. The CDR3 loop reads CAWSTGTGALAQYF. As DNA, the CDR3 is TGTGCCTGGAGTACCGGGACAGGTGCTCTGGCCCAGTACTTC.

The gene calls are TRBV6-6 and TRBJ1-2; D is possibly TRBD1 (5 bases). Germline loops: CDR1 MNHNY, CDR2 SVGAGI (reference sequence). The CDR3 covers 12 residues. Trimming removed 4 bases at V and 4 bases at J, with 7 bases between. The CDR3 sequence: CASSLGAYGYTF. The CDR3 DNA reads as TGTGCCAGCAGTTTAGGGGCCTATGGCTACACCTTC.

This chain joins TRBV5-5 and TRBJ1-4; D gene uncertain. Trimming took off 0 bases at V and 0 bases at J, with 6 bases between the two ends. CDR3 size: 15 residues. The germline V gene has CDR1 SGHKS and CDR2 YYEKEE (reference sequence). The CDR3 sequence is CASSLGAATNEKLFF. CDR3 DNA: TGTGCCAGCAGCTTGGGGGCAGCAACTAATGAAAAACTGTTTTTT.

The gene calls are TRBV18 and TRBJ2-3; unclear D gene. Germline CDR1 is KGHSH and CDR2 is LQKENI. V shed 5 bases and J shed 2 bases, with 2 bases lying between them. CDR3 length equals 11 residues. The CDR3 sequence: CASSDTDTQYF. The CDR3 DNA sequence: TGTGCCAGCTCAGACACAGATACGCAGTATTTT.

CDR3 nucleotides: TGTGCCAGCAGTTGGAGAAGGGAACAGGGCTACACCTTC. This encodes CASSWRREQGYTF. V gene TRBV6-5 combines with J gene TRBJ1-2, with unresolved D. The V end lost 4 bases, the J end lost 8 bases, and 14 bases lay between the germline ends. The CDR3 runs to 13 residues. The germline gives CDR1 MNHEY, CDR2 SVGAGI.

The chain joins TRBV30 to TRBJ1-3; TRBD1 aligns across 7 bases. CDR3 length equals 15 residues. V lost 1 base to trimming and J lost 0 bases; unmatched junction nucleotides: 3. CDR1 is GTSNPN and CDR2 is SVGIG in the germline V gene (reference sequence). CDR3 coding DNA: TGTGCCTGGAGTGGGGGACAGATCTCTGGAAACACCATATATTTT. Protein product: CAWSGGQISGNTIYF.

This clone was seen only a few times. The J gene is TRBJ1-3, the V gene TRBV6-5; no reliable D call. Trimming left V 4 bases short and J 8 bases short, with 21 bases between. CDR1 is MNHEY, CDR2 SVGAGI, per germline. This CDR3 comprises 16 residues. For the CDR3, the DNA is TGTGCCAGCAGTTCCAGGATATCGGGCCGAAAGTACACCATATATTTT. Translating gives CASSSRISGRKYTIYF.